The 16 T cell receptor beta chains presented below share a single source sample, sequenced in a study of blood T cell repertoires in COVID-19. Repertoires were generated with immunoSEQ multiplex PCR, while TCRdb's copy carries only in-frame clones and drops some. The data contain tens of thousands of clones, approximately 87% of them singletons. Sample: peripheral blood. These receptors were obtained from a human donor in a cohort sampled during active COVID-19.

The chain couples TRBV5-5 to TRBJ1-2, with 8 bases lining up with TRBD1. V dropped 4 bases and J dropped 4; count of bases not matched to a gene: 9. The CDR3 consists of 15 residues. Germline V gives CDR1 SGHKS, CDR2 YYEKEE (reference sequence). The CDR3 bases are TGTGCCAGCAGCGCCACCCAGGGGGCGTCCTATGGCTACACCTTC. Amino acid sequence: CASSATQGASYGYTF.

The chain uses TRBV9 and TRBJ2-3, with 8 bases that match TRBD2. Looked up from germline, CDR1 is SGDLS and CDR2 is YYNGEE. Trimming removed 4 bases from V and 4 bases from J; junction bases left unmatched: 5. CDR3 length equals 14 residues. The CDR3 loop reads CASSQRGGPDTQYF. The DNA for the CDR3 is TGTGCCAGCAGCCAACGGGGGGGGCCAGATACGCAGTATTTT.

J is TRBJ2-5 and V is TRBV24-1; 7 positions match TRBD1. This CDR3 region has 16 residues. Germline assignment: CDR1 KGHDR and CDR2 SFDVKD. V shed 5 bases and J 3 bases; nucleotides not matched to a gene: 11. CDR3 loop: CATSVPGRDRKETQYF. Written as DNA, the CDR3 is TGTGCCACCAGTGTCCCGGGTCGGGACAGAAAAGAGACCCAGTACTTC.

V gene TRBV18 combines with J gene TRBJ2-7; TRBD2 aligns across 8 bases. This CDR3 has 15 residues. Germline V CDR1 and CDR2: KGHSH, LQKENI. The V segment lost 6 bases and the J segment 5 bases; nucleotides outside the gene matches: 12. In DNA, the CDR3 is TGTGCCAGCTCTTCTATTCGGGAGGGAAGAGACGAGCAGTACTTC. This encodes CASSSIREGRDEQYF.

The chain links TRBV7-9 to TRBJ1-5; tentatively, D is TRBD1 (5 bases). The CDR3 is 12 residues long. Germline assignment: CDR1 SEHNR and CDR2 FQNEAQ (reference sequence). CDR3: CAPAGGSQPQHF. In DNA form, the CDR3 reads TGTGCGCCGGCCGGGGGAAGTCAGCCCCAGCATTTT.

The gene calls are TRBV27 and TRBJ1-4; TRBD1 might be the D (6 bases). The CDR3 spans 14 residues. Germline loops: CDR1 MNHEY, CDR2 SMNVEV (reference sequence). The V gene lost 2 bases and the J gene lost 5 bases, with 9 bases spanning the gap. The DNA of the CDR3 is TGTGCCAGCAGTTTAGACAGGACAAATGAAAAACTGTTTTTT. Translating gives CASSLDRTNEKLFF.

This clone came up once. V is TRBV19 and J is TRBJ2-5; 7 bases map to TRBD2. The CDR3 spans 12 residues. V lost 7 bases and J lost 5; bases outside the gene matches: 4. The germline V gene encodes CDR1 LNHDA and CDR2 SQIVND (reference sequence). Here the CDR3 DNA reads TGTGCCAGTAACCAGGGAGGGGAGACCCAGTACTTC. This sequence encodes CASNQGGETQYF. The full variable domain, with the rest looked up from reference TRBV19 and TRBJ2-5, is DGGITQSPKYLFRKEGQNVTLSCEQNLNHDAMYWYRQDPGQGLRLIYYSQIVNDFQKGDIAEGYSVSREKKESFPLTVTSAQKNPTAFYLCASNQGGETQYFGPGTRLLVL.

This chain uses TRBV9 with TRBJ2-1; TRBD2 matches at 9 bases. V dropped 0 bases and J dropped 8; count of bases not matched to a gene: 9. From germline, CDR1 is SGDLS and CDR2 YYNGEE. There are 16 residues in the CDR3. CDR3 DNA: TGTGCCAGCAGCGTAGAGAGTGCGGGAGGGCGGGATGAGCAGTTCTTC. Translated: CASSVESAGGRDEQFF.

This clone was observed a single time. The chain carries TRBV24-1 and TRBJ2-3; TRBD2 matches 10 bases. V gave up 3 bases and J gave up 1 base; unmatched junction bases: 3. Germline V gene sequence: CDR1 KGHDR, CDR2 SFDVKD. CDR3 length equals 16 residues. CDR3 DNA: TGTGCCACCAGTGATCCCGGGACTAGCGGCACAGATACGCAGTATTTT. It translates to CATSDPGTSGTDTQYF.

V is TRBV7-6 and J is TRBJ2-1; the match to TRBD2 covers 8 bases. This CDR3 has 15 residues. V lost 7 bases to trimming and J lost 0 bases; unmatched junction nucleotides: 5. CDR1 and CDR2 (germline): SGHVS, FNYEAQ. The CDR3 DNA follows: TGTGCCAGCACTCCCAGCGGGAGCTCCTACAATGAGCAGTTCTTC. Translating gives CASTPSGSSYNEQFF.

The chain is built from TRBV18 and TRBJ2-1, with TRBD2 identical over 10 bases. The CDR3 runs to 16 residues. J lost 3 bases, V lost 5 bases, and 7 bases had no gene match. Germline loops: CDR1 KGHSH, CDR2 LQKENI. CDR3 DNA: TGTGCCAGCTCAACCCGGGCTAGCGGGAGCTACAATGAGCAGTTCTTC. It codes for CASSTRASGSYNEQFF.

The rearrangement joins TRBV28 to TRBJ1-5; 11 bases match TRBD1. From germline, CDR1 is MDHEN and CDR2 SYDVKM. The CDR3 totals 20 residues. The V and J ends lost 5 bases and 0 bases, in that order; junction bases with no gene match: 15. The CDR3 nucleotides read TGTGCCAGCAGTCCCCGGGCCCCGGGACAGGGGGGATATAGCAATCAGCCCCAGCATTTT. Encoded protein: CASSPRAPGQGGYSNQPQHF.

The J gene is TRBJ1-3, the V gene TRBV6-2 or TRBV6-3; 10 positions match TRBD1. The CDR3 loop spans 16 amino acids. CDR1 MNHEY and CDR2 SVGEGT come from the germline V gene. The trim removed 5 bases at V and 3 bases at J, leaving 7 bases unmatched. In DNA, the CDR3 is TGTGCCAGCAGTCCGACAGGGGGCGCCGATGGAAACACCATATATTTT. Protein sequence: CASSPTGGADGNTIYF.

The V call is TRBV9, the J call TRBJ2-2; a weak D match, TRBD1 (5 bases). V gave up 0 bases and J gave up 2 bases, with 17 bases separating them. The germline gives CDR1 SGDLS, CDR2 YYNGEE. This CDR3 has 18 amino acids. CDR3 protein: CASSVEAGPLSNTGELFF. The CDR3, as DNA: TGTGCCAGCAGCGTAGAGGCAGGGCCCCTATCCAACACCGGGGAGCTGTTTTTT.

The chain is built from TRBV5-5 and TRBJ2-3; 8 nucleotides line up with TRBD2. In germline, CDR1 is SGHKS, CDR2 YYEKEE (reference sequence). This CDR3 region has 16 residues. V was pared by 2 bases and J by 6 bases, with 11 bases of the junction left unmatched. The CDR3 bases are TGTGCCAGCAGCTTAGGAGCGGGAGTAACTCTTGATACGCAGTATTTT. Translating it yields CASSLGAGVTLDTQYF.

The chain uses TRBV5-1 and TRBJ2-7, with a possible D match to TRBD1 (6 bases). The V and J ends lost 4 bases and 5 bases respectively, with 13 bases between them. CDR1 is SGHRS, CDR2 YFSETQ, per germline. The CDR3 contains 13 residues. The CDR3 DNA reads as TGCGCCAGCAGCCCCCGGGACACCCACGAGCAGTACTTC. Protein: CASSPRDTHEQYF.